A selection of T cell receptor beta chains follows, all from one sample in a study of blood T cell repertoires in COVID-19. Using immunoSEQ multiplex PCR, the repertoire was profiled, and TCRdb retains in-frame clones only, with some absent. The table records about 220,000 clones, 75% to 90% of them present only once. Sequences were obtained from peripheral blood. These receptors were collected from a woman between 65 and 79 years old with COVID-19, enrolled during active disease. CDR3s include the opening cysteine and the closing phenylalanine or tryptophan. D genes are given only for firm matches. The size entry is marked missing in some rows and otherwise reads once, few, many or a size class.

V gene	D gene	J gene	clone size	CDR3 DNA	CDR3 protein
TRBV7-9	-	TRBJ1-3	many	TGTGCCAGCAGCCCATCCTTACAGGGCCCTGGAAACACCATATATTTT	CASSPSLQGPGNTIYF
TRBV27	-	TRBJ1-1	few	TGTGCCAGCAGTCCCTGGGACATCTGGAACACTGAAGCTTTCTTT	CASSPWDIWNTEAFF
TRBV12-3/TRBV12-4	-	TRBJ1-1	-	TGTGCCAGCAGCCCGGTGGAGATTGAAGCTTTCTTT	CASSPVEIEAFF
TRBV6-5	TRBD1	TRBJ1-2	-	TGTGCCAGCACTAGACAGGGGGCGAACTATGGCTACACCTTC	CASTRQGANYGYTF
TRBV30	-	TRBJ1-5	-	TGTGCCTGGGGGGATGGGAGGACCCAGCATTTT	CAWGDGRTQHF
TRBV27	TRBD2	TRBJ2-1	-	TGTGCCAGCAGTTTATCCCTGCTAGCGGGAGGCCAACTCTACAATGAGCAGTTCTTC	CASSLSLLAGGQLYNEQFF
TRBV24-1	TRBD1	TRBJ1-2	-	TGTGCCACCAGTGACACGGGACAGAACTATGGCTACACCTTC	CATSDTGQNYGYTF
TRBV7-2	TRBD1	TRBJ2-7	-	TGTGCCAGCAGCCCTGTACAGGGGAGCTCCTACGAGCAGTACTTC	CASSPVQGSSYEQYF
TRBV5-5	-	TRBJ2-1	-	TGTGCCAGCAGCAGATCAGGGGAGACCTACAATGAGCAGTTCTTC	CASSRSGETYNEQFF
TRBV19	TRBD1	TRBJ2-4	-	TGTGCCAGTAGCGACAGGGGTAGGGACATTCAGTACTTC	CASSDRGRDIQYF
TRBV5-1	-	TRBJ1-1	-	TGCGCCAGCAGCGGCGCAGGGATGAACACTGAAGCTTTCTTT	CASSGAGMNTEAFF
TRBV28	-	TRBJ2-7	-	TGTGCCAGCCTAACTAGCTCTGATTCCTACGAGCAGTACTTC	CASLTSSDSYEQYF
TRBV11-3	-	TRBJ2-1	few	TGTGCCGGCTGGACAGAAAATGAGCAGTTCTTC	CAGWTENEQFF
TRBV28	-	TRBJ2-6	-	TGTGCCAGCAACGGTGCGGGAACTGGGGCCAACGTCCTGACTTTC	CASNGAGTGANVLTF
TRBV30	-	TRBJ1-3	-	TGTGCCGGAAGAGGCCAGGGGATTGGAAACACCATATATTTT	CAGRGQGIGNTIYF
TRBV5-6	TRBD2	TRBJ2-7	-	TGTGCCAGCAGCTTGAGCCCTCGCATGGCTAGCGGGAGGAACCTTGAGCAGTACTTC	CASSLSPRMASGRNLEQYF
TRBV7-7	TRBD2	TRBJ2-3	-	TGTGCCAGCAGCTTAGCTCTGGGGCTAGCGGGGTTTAGCACAGATACGCAGTATTTT	CASSLALGLAGFSTDTQYF
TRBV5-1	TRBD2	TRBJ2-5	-	TGCGCCAGCAGCTTGGCTAGCGGCTCGGGGACCCAGTACTTC	CASSLASGSGTQYF
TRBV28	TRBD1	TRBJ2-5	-	TGTGCCAGCAGTCCCCGACAGGGATTGGGCCAAGAGACCCAGTACTTC	CASSPRQGLGQETQYF
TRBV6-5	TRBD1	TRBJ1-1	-	TGTGCCAGCAGTTACTCCGACAGGGGGCATAAAGCTTTCTTT	CASSYSDRGHKAFF
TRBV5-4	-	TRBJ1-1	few	TGTGCCAGCAGCTTGGCCCTCAACACTGAAGCTTTCTTT	CASSLALNTEAFF
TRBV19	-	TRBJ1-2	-	TGTGCCAGTAGTAAAAGGCGTCCGGGGGGTAACTATGGCTACACCTTC	CASSKRRPGGNYGYTF
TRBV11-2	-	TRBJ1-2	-	TGTGCCAGCAGCCTCGACAGGAACTATGGCTACACCTTC	CASSLDRNYGYTF
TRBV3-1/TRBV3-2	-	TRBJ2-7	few	TGTGCCAGCAGCCAATCCGCCTACGAGCAGTACTTC	CASSQSAYEQYF
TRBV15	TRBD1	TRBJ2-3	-	TGTGCCACCAGCAGAGAGGGGACAGTCACAGATACGCAGTATTTT	CATSREGTVTDTQYF
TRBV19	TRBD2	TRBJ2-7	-	TGTGCCGCGGGCGGGAGCCTTTTTGAGCAGTACTTC	CAAGGSLFEQYF
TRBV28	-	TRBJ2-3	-	TGTGCCAGCAGTGAGGTAGGGACGGGAGTAACAGATACGCAGTATTTT	CASSEVGTGVTDTQYF
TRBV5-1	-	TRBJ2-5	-	TGCGCCAGCAGCCAAGGGACAACAGAGACCCAGTACTTC	CASSQGTTETQYF
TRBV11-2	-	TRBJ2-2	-	TGTGCCAGCAGCTTAGGGGGCGGGATCCCCGGGGAGCTGTTTTTT	CASSLGGGIPGELFF
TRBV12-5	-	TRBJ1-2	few	TGTGCTAGTGGTCCCCCGGAGGGAGGCTACACCTTC	CASGPPEGGYTF
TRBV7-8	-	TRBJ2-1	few	TGTGCCAGCACCACAGTAAATGAGCAGTTCTTC	CASTTVNEQFF
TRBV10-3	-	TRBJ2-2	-	TGTGCCATCAGCCCACCAGGGTGGGAAAAATTGGGGGAGCTGTTTTTT	CAISPPGWEKLGELFF
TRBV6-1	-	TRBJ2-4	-	TGTGCCAGCAGTGATACAGGGAAAGACATTCAGTACTTC	CASSDTGKDIQYF
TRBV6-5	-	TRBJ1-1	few	TGTGCCACCCATTATGAGGAGTCCACTGAAGCTTTCTTT	CATHYEESTEAFF
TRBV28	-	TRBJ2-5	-	TGTGCCAGCAGTTCCTACAGGCTCCAAGAGACCCAGTACTTC	CASSSYRLQETQYF
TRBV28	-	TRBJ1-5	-	TGTGCCAGCAGTCCCTCCTCGACAGGTAACCAGCCCCAGCATTTT	CASSPSSTGNQPQHF
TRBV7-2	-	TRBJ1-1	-	TGTGCCAGCAGCCGTGACACCATGAACACTGAAGCTTTCTTT	CASSRDTMNTEAFF
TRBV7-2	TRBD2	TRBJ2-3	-	TGTGCCAGCCGTGATGGACTAGCGGGTTTCACAGATACGCAGTATTTT	CASRDGLAGFTDTQYF
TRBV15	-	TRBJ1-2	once	TGTGCCACCAGCAGAGAATCAACACCCTTGAATGGCTACACCTTC	CATSRESTPLNGYTF
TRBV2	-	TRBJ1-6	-	TGTGCCAGCAGTAAGCGGGAGGGTAATAATTCACCCCTCCACTTT	CASSKREGNNSPLHF
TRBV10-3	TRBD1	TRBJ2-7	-	TGTGCCATCACTCCCGGGACAGGGACCTACGAGCAGTACTTC	CAITPGTGTYEQYF